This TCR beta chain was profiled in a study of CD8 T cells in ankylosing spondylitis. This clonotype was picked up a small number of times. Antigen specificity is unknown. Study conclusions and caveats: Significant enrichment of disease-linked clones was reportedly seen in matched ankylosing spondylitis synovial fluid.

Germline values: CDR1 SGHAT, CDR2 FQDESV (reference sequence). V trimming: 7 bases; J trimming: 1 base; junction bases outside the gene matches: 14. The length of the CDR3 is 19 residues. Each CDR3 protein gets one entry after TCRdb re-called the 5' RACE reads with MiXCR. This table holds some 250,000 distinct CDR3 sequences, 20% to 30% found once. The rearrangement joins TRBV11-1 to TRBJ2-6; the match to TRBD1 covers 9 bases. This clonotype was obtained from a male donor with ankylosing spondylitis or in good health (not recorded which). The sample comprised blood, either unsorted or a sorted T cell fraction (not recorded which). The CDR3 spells CASTPLGTGPNSGANVLTF. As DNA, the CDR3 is TGTGCCAGCACCCCGTTAGGGACAGGGCCCAATTCTGGGGCCAACGTCCTGACTTTC.